These 9 T cell receptor beta chains originate from one sample sequenced in a study of monozygotic twins with inflammatory bowel disease. No DNA is given; TCRdb re-called the 5' RACE reads and lists each CDR3 protein once. Recorded for this sample: roughly 140,000 distinct CDR3 sequences. Sequencing was carried out using blood. These receptors were obtained from a human donor with ulcerative colitis or Crohn's disease, or a healthy co-twin of an affected twin (not recorded which).

The V call is TRBV5-5, the J call TRBJ1-4; TCRdb's D call, TRBD1, is unchecked because there is no DNA. The CDR3 sequence is 14 residues long. Germline assignment: CDR1 SGHKS and CDR2 YYEKEE (reference sequence). This CDR3 is CASKRDRGGEKLFF.

The J gene is TRBJ2-7, the V gene TRBV7-6; TCRdb names TRBD1, which stays unverified in the absence of DNA. The germline CDR1 and CDR2 sequences are SGHVS and FNYEAQ. The CDR3 is 13 residues long. CDR3: CASSLRQGEEQYF.

The V call is TRBV5-1, the J call TRBJ1-4; TCRdb designates TRBD1, a call that cannot be tested without DNA. The V gene's germline CDR1 is SGHRS and CDR2 YFSETQ. The CDR3 has 19 residues. The CDR3 spells CASSLGLTGTGGTNEKLFF. The entire variable domain, with the rest obtained from reference TRBV5-1 and TRBJ1-4, is as follows: KAGVTQTPRYLIKTRGQQVTLSCSPISGHRSVSWYQQTPGQGLQFLFEYFSETQRNKGNFPGRFSGRQFSNSRSEMNVSTLELGDSALYLCASSLGLTGTGGTNEKLFFGSGTQLSVL.

The chain joins TRBV27 to TRBJ2-3. The V gene's germline CDR1 is MNHEY and CDR2 SMNVEV (reference sequence). The CDR3 sequence is 12 residues long. The CDR3 sequence: CASSFLTDTQYF.

V gene TRBV5-5 combines with J gene TRBJ1-4; the D gene TCRdb calls, TRBD1, cannot be checked with no DNA. CDR3 length: 14 residues. Germline V lookup: CDR1 SGHKS, CDR2 YYEKEE (reference sequence). CDR3 amino acids: CASSATGTNEKLFF.

This chain links TRBV5-1 with TRBJ2-7; the TCRdb call, TRBD1, lacks DNA for checking. Germline CDR1 and CDR2: SGHRS and YFSETQ. The CDR3 has 15 amino acids. CDR3 sequence: CASSLGQGASYEQYF.

This chain's CDR3 is CSALAGGRSEQYF. The V and J genes are TRBV20-1 and TRBJ2-7; no DNA is available, so the TRBD2 call from TCRdb remains unchecked. This CDR3 has 13 residues. Germline values: CDR1 DFQATT, CDR2 SNEGSKA (reference sequence).

The chain uses TRBV18 and TRBJ1-6; TCRdb lists TRBD1, though no DNA is available to test this call. The germline gives CDR1 KGHSH, CDR2 LQKENI. The CDR3 is 15 residues long. The CDR3 is CASSPLRGGNSPLHF.

The gene calls are TRBV4-3 and TRBJ2-3; lacking DNA, the TRBD1 call made by TCRdb goes unchecked. Germline V gives CDR1 LGHNA, CDR2 YSLEER. The CDR3 is made up of 17 amino acids. The CDR3 here is CASSQSTGFYSTDTQYF.